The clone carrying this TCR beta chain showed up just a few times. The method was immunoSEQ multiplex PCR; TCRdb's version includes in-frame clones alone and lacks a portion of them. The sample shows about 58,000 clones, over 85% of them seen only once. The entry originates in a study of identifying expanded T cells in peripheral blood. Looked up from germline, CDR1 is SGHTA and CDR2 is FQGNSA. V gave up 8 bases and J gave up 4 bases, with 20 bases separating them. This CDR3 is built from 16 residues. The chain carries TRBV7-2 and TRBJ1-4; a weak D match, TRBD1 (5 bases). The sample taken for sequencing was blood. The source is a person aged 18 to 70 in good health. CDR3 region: CASSPGGREFNEKLFF. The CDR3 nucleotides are TGTGCCAGCTCCCCTGGCGGCAGGGAATTTAATGAAAAACTGTTTTTT.